This is a list of T cell receptor beta chains from one sample in a study of blood T cell repertoires in COVID-19. Libraries were prepared by immunoSEQ multiplex PCR; TCRdb keeps only in-frame clonotypes and omits some of them. The sample consists of approximately 100,000 clones, roughly four fifths of them appearing once. Sequenced input: peripheral blood. The receptors shown here come from a man between 60 and 75 years old with acute or convalescent COVID-19. The CDR3 runs from the conserved cysteine through the conserved F or W. The D gene is left open where the match is weak. Only part of the rows carry a size: once, few, many, or a class if the clone is expanded.

D gene | CDR3 length | J gene | clone size | V gene | CDR3 DNA | CDR3 protein
. | 13 | TRBJ1-2 | once | TRBV4-2 | TGTGCCAGCAGCGCAGCGGGGGCCGGTGGCTACACCTTC | CASSAAGAGGYTF
. | 15 | TRBJ2-3 | . | TRBV5-5 | TGTGCCAGCAGCTTGGAATCCCGGAGGGCAGATACGCAGTATTTT | CASSLESRRADTQYF
TRBD1 | 16 | TRBJ1-1 | . | TRBV25-1 | TGTGCCAGCAGTGAATCTGTTACAGGGGGTGACACTGAAGCTTTCTTT | CASSESVTGGDTEAFF
. | 14 | TRBJ2-7 | . | TRBV7-2 | TGTGCCAGCAGCTTAGTGGGCAGCTCCTACGAGCAGTACTTC | CASSLVGSSYEQYF
. | 15 | TRBJ2-7 | few | TRBV21-1 | TGTGCCAGCAGCTGCGCGGGGCCTCTTCACTACGAGCAGTACTTC | CASSCAGPLHYEQYF
TRBD1 | 14 | TRBJ2-2 | . | TRBV18 | TGTGCCAGCTCCGTAGGACAGGGTCTCGGGGAGCTGTTTTTT | CASSVGQGLGELFF
TRBD1 | 16 | TRBJ1-1 | few | TRBV19 | TGTGCCAGTAGATCTGAATCAAGGACAGGGAGAACTGAAGCTTTCTTT | CASRSESRTGRTEAFF
TRBD2 | 14 | TRBJ2-7 | . | TRBV24-1 | TGTGCCACCAAGGCCAGCGGGAGCTCCTACGAGCAGTACTTC | CATKASGSSYEQYF
. | 14 | TRBJ2-1 | . | TRBV29-1 | TGCAGCGCAAATCAGGGGAGCTCCTACAATGAGCAGTTCTTC | CSANQGSSYNEQFF
. | 15 | TRBJ1-1 | . | TRBV6-2/TRBV6-3 | TGTGCCAGCAGTTACTCCCAGGGAAGGGCCACTGAAGCTTTCTTT | CASSYSQGRATEAFF
TRBD2 | 15 | TRBJ2-5 | . | TRBV11-2 | TGTGCCAGCAGCCCGCGGCCGGGGGGCCAAGAGACCCAGTACTTC | CASSPRPGGQETQYF
TRBD1 | 14 | TRBJ2-2 | . | TRBV29-1 | TGCAGCGTCCTCGGACAGGGGAACTACAGGGAGCTGTTTTTT | CSVLGQGNYRELFF
. | 12 | TRBJ1-2 | . | TRBV29-1 | TGCAGCGTTGTCTATCTTAACTATGGCTACACCTTC | CSVVYLNYGYTF
. | 13 | TRBJ2-7 | . | TRBV11-3 | TGTGCCAGCAGCTGGGGCATGTCTTACGAGCAGTACTTC | CASSWGMSYEQYF
. | 15 | TRBJ2-1 | . | TRBV24-1 | TGTGCCACCAGTGACGGGGTACGCTTGTCCCATGGGCAGTTCTTC | CATSDGVRLSHGQFF
. | 15 | TRBJ2-7 | . | TRBV7-9 | TGTGCCAGCAGCTTGGGTGAAGCAGGCACCTACGAGCAGTACTTC | CASSLGEAGTYEQYF
TRBD2 | 18 | TRBJ2-1 | . | TRBV5-1 | TGCGCCAGCAGCTTGGCGCTTCTAGCGGGAGCAGATTACAATGAGCAGTTCTTC | CASSLALLAGADYNEQFF
TRBD1 | 17 | TRBJ2-3 | . | TRBV9 | TGTGCCAGCAGCGTAGCTCCCGGACAGGGGGTATCAGATACGCAGTATTTT | CASSVAPGQGVSDTQYF
TRBD1 | 14 | TRBJ1-5 | few | TRBV18 | TGTGCCAGCTCACCGGGACAGATCAATCAGCCCCAGCATTTT | CASSPGQINQPQHF
TRBD2 | 18 | TRBJ2-2 | many | TRBV4-1 | TGCGCCAGCAGCCTACGACTAGCGGGGGGCCAAAGTACCGGGGAGCTGTTTTTT | CASSLRLAGGQSTGELFF
TRBD2 | 17 | TRBJ2-1 | . | TRBV30 | TGTGCCTGGAGTAAAACCCCTAGCGGGCGCTCCTACAATGAGCAGTTCTTC | CAWSKTPSGRSYNEQFF
. | 15 | TRBJ1-5 | . | TRBV6-5 | TGTGCCAGCATTCAACAGGGATTTGGCAATCAGCCCCAGCATTTT | CASIQQGFGNQPQHF
. | 15 | TRBJ1-6 | . | TRBV2 | TGTGCCAGCAGTGAAAACAGGGCTGATAATTCACCCCTCCACTTT | CASSENRADNSPLHF
TRBD2 | 14 | TRBJ2-5 | . | TRBV3-1/TRBV3-2 | TGTGCCAGCAGCCGAGGGACTAGCGCAGAGACCCAGTACTTC | CASSRGTSAETQYF
. | 12 | TRBJ1-4 | . | TRBV12-3/TRBV12-4 | TGTGCCAGCAGTTTATTGGCAGAAAAACTGTTTTTT | CASSLLAEKLFF
. | 15 | TRBJ2-7 | . | TRBV5-8 | TGTGCCAGCAGCTTGTTTTCCACAGGGACCTACGAGCAGTACTTC | CASSLFSTGTYEQYF
TRBD2 | 17 | TRBJ2-3 | once | TRBV19 | TGTGCCAGTAGTATGCCTAGCGGGAGGGCCGTAGGAGATACGCAGTATTTT | CASSMPSGRAVGDTQYF
TRBD1 | 15 | TRBJ1-1 | . | TRBV19 | TGTGCCAGTAGTAGGACAGGGTATGGGGGGACTGAAGCTTTCTTT | CASSRTGYGGTEAFF
TRBD1 | 16 | TRBJ2-7 | . | TRBV27 | TGTGCCAGCAGTTCATGGACAGGCGGATCAATTGACGAGCAGTACTTC | CASSSWTGGSIDEQYF
. | 14 | TRBJ2-7 | . | TRBV30 | TGTGCCTGGAGACGACAGACTAGCTCCTACGAGCAGTACTTC | CAWRRQTSSYEQYF
. | 14 | TRBJ1-4 | few | TRBV7-9 | TGTGCCAGCAGCTCAGGGCTTCAGAGGGAAAAACTGTTTTTT | CASSSGLQREKLFF
. | 14 | TRBJ2-7 | few | TRBV5-6 | TGTGCCAGCAGCTCAGGGGACGGACGCCACGAGCAGTACTTC | CASSSGDGRHEQYF
. | 16 | TRBJ1-3 | . | TRBV19 | TGTGCCAGTACCCATCGTATCGGGAAAGCTGGAAACACCATATATTTT | CASTHRIGKAGNTIYF
TRBD1 | 18 | TRBJ1-3 | . | TRBV10-3 | TGTGCCATCAGTGAGTCCAGGGACAGGGCCTACTCTGGAAACACCATATATTTT | CAISESRDRAYSGNTIYF
. | 10 | TRBJ1-2 | . | TRBV29-1 | TGCAGCGTTGCTGGGGAGGGCTACACCTTC | CSVAGEGYTF
TRBD1 | 12 | TRBJ1-2 | few | TRBV28 | TGTGCCACCGGAACAGGGGGCTATGGCTACACCTTC | CATGTGGYGYTF
. | 14 | TRBJ2-7 | . | TRBV28 | TGTGCCAGCAGTACCCAGGGGGGCTCCTACGAGCAGTACTTC | CASSTQGGSYEQYF
TRBD1 | 15 | TRBJ1-1 | . | TRBV6-1 | TGTGCCAGCAGTGAGCAGGGGGCCCCAAGGACTGAAGCTTTCTTT | CASSEQGAPRTEAFF
. | 15 | TRBJ2-3 | . | TRBV18 | TGTGCCAGCTCACCTGGAGCCCCGACTGGAGATACGCAGTATTTT | CASSPGAPTGDTQYF
. | 14 | TRBJ1-3 | once | TRBV15 | TGTGCCACCAGCAGAGATTCGGGTGGAAACACCATATATTTT | CATSRDSGGNTIYF
. | 14 | TRBJ1-5 | . | TRBV3-1/TRBV3-2 | TGTGCCAGCAGCCTTCAGATTAGCAATCAGCCCCAGCATTTT | CASSLQISNQPQHF